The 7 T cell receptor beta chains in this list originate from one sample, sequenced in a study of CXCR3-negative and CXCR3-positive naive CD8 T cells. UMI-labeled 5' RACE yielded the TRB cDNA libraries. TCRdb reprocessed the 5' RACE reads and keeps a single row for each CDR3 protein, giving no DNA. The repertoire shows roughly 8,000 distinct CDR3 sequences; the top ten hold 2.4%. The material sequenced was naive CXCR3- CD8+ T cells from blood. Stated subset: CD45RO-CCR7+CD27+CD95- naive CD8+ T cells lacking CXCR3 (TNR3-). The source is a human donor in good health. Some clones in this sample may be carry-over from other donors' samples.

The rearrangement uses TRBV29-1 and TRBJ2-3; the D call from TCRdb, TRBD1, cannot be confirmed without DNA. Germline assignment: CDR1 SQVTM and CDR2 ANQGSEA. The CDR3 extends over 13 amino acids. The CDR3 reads CSVRGQDTDTQYF.

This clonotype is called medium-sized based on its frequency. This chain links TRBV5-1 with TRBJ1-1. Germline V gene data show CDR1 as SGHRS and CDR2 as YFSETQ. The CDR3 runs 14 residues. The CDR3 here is CASSFRIGGTEAFF.

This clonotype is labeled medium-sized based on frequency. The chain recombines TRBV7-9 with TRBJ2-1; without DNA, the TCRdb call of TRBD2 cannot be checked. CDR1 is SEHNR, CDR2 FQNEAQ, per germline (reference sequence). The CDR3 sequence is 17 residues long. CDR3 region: CASSSGLAGAAYNEQFF. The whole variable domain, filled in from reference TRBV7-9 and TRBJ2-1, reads DTGVSQNPRHKITKRGQNVTFRCDPISEHNRLYWYRQTLGQGPEFLTYFQNEAQLEKSRLLSDRFSAERPKGSFSTLEIQRTEQGDSAMYLCASSSGLAGAAYNEQFFGPGTRLTVL.

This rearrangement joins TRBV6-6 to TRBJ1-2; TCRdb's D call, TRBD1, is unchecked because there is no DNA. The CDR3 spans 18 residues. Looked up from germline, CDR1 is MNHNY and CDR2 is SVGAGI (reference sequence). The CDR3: CASSYDPGQVSSNYGYTF.

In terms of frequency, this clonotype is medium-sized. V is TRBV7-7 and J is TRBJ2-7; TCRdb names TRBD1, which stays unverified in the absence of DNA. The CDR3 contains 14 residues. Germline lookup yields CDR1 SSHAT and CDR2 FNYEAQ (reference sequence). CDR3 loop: CASSRDVGSYEQYF.

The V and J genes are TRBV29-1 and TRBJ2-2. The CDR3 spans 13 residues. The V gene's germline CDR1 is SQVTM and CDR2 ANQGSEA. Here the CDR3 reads CSVESRLTGELFF.

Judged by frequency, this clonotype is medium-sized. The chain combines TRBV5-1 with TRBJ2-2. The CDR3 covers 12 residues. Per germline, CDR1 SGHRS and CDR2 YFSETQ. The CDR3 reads CASSFSPGELFF.